A selection of T cell receptor beta chains follows, all from one sample in a study of blood T cell repertoires in COVID-19. Data came from immunoSEQ multiplex PCR; TCRdb stores just in-frame clones and leaves some out. The sample records some 200,000 clones, about 80% being singletons. The sequenced sample consisted of PBMCs or T cells enriched from blood (not recorded which). These receptors were collected from a man in his forties or fifties who had recovered from COVID-19. The CDR3 runs from the conserved cysteine through the conserved F or W. The order of the fields is CDR3 length, clone size, J gene, D gene, V gene, CDR3 protein, CDR3 DNA. D genes are given only for firm matches. Size tells how often a clone was seen (once, few, many) or the class of an expanded clone, and some rows leave it out.

11 NA TRBJ1-1 NA TRBV19 CASSNPREAFF TGTGCCAGTAGTAACCCTAGGGAAGCTTTCTTT
15 NA TRBJ1-2 TRBD1 TRBV24-1 CATSDTRQGNYGYTF TGTGCCACCAGTGACACTCGACAGGGAAACTATGGCTACACCTTC
15 few TRBJ1-2 NA TRBV7-2 CASSLRAGERYGYTF TGTGCCAGCAGCTTACGAGCAGGGGAACGCTATGGCTACACCTTC
14 NA TRBJ1-1 TRBD1 TRBV2 CASSEDRGGTEAFF TGTGCCAGCAGTGAAGACAGGGGCGGCACTGAAGCTTTCTTT
16 few TRBJ2-2 NA TRBV5-1 CASSLTGTPRTGELFF TGCGCCAGCAGCTTAACCGGGACTCCCCGCACCGGGGAGCTGTTTTTT
13 NA TRBJ1-4 NA TRBV30 CAWSRGWSEKLFF TGTGCCTGGAGTCGGGGATGGAGCGAAAAACTGTTTTTT
14 NA TRBJ1-2 NA TRBV19 CATRRGRQYYGYTF TGTGCCACTCGCAGGGGTAGGCAGTACTATGGCTACACCTTC
14 once TRBJ1-6 NA TRBV18 CASPGGDDNSPLHF TGTGCCAGCCCCGGGGGGGATGATAATTCACCCCTCCACTTT
15 few TRBJ1-2 TRBD1 TRBV5-1 CASSWGQGAGDGYTF TGCGCCAGCAGCTGGGGACAGGGGGCCGGAGATGGCTACACCTTC
10 NA TRBJ1-1 NA TRBV5-8 CASSGLRAFF TGTGCCAGCAGCGGACTTAGAGCTTTCTTT
13 NA TRBJ2-1 NA TRBV4-2 CASSQDTGREQFF TGTGCCAGCAGCCAAGATACGGGTCGTGAGCAGTTCTTC
11 NA TRBJ2-7 TRBD2 TRBV29-1 CSATSANEQYF TGCAGCGCGACTAGCGCTAACGAGCAGTACTTC
17 NA TRBJ2-7 TRBD2 TRBV27 CASSLYRLRRGGYEQYF TGTGCCAGCAGTCTTTACCGTCTCCGGCGGGGGGGCTACGAGCAGTACTTC